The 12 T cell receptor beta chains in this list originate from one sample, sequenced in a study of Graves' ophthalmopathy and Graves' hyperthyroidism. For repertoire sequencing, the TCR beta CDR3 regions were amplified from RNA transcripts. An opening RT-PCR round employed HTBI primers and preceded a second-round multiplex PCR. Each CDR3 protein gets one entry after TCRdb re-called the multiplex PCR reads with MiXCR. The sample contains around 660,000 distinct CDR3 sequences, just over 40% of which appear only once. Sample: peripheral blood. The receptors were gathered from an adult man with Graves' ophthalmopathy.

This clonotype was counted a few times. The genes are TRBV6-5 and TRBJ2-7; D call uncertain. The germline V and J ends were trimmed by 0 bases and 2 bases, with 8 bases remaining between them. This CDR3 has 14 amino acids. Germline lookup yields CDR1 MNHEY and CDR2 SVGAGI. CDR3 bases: TGTGCCAGCAGTTACTCGCAGTCCACCTACGAGCAGTACTTC. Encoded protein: CASSYSQSTYEQYF.

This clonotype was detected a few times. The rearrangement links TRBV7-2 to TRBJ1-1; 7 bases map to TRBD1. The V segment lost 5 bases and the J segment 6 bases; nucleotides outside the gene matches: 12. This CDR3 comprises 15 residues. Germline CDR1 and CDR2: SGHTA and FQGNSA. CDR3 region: CASSQEEGARAEAFF. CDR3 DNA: TGTGCCAGCAGCCAAGAAGAGGGGGCGAGAGCTGAAGCTTTCTTT.

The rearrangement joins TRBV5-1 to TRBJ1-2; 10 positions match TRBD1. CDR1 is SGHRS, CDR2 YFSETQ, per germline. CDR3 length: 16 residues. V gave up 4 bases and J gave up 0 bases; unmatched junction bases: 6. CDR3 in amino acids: CASSAGQGTANYGYTF. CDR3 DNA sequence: TGCGCCAGCAGCGCGGGACAGGGGACTGCTAACTATGGCTACACCTTC.

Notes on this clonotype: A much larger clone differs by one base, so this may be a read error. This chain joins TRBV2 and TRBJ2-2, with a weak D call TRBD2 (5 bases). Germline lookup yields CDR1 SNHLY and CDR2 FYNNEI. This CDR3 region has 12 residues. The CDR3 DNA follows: TGTGCCAGCAAGGAGAGAACCGGGGAGCTGCTTTTT. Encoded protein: CASKERTGELLF.

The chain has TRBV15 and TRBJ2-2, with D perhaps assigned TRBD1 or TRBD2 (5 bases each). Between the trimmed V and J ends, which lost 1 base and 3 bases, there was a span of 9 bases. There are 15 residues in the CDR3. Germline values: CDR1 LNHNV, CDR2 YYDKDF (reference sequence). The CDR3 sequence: CATSRGGAHTGELFF. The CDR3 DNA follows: TGTGCCACCAGCAGAGGAGGGGCCCACACCGGGGAGCTGTTTTTT.

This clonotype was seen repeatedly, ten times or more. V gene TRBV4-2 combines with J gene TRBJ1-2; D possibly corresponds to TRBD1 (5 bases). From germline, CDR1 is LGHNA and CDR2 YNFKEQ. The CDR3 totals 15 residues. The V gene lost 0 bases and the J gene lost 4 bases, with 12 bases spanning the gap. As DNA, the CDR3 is TGTGCCAGCAGCCAAGATGTCGGGGGACCCTATGGCTACACCTTC. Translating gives CASSQDVGGPYGYTF.

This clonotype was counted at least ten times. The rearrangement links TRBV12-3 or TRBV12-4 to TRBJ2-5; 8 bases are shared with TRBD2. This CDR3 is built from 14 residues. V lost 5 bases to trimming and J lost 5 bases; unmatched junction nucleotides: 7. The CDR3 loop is CASSLAGGSETQYF. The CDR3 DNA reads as TGTGCCAGCAGTCTGGCGGGGGGTAGTGAGACCCAGTACTTC.

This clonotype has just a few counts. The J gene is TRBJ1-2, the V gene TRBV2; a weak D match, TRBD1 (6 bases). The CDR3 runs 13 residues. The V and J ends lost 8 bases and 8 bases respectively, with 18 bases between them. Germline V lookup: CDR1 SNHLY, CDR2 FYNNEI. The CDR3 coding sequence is TGTGCCAGCTCATCCGGACAGTCAGGCGGCTACACCTTC. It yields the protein CASSSGQSGGYTF.

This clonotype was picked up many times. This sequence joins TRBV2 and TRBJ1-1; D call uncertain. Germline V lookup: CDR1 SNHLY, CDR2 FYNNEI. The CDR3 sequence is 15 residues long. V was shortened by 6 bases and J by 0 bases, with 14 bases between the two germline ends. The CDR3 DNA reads TGTGCCAGCAGAGATAATGAGAGAATGAACACTGAAGCTTTCTTT. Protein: CASRDNERMNTEAFF.

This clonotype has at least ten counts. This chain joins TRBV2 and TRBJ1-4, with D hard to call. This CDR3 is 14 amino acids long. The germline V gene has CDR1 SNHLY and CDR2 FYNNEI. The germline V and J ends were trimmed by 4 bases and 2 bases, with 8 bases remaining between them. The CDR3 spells CASSVQSTNEKLFF. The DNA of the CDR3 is TGTGCCAGCAGTGTTCAGAGCACTAATGAAAAACTGTTTTTT.

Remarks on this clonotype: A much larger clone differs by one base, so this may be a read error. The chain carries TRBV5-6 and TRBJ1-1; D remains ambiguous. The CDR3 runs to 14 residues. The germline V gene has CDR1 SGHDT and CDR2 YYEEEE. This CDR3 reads CTSSLSQSITEAFF. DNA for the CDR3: TGTACCAGCAGCTTAAGCCAGTCGATCACTGAAGCTTTCTTT. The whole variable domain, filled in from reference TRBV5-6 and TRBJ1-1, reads DAGVTQSPTHLIKTRGQQVTLRCSPKSGHDTVSWYQQALGQGPQFIFQYYEEEERQRGNFPDRFSGHQFPNYSSELNVNALLLGDSALYLCTSSLSQSITEAFFGQGTRLTVV.

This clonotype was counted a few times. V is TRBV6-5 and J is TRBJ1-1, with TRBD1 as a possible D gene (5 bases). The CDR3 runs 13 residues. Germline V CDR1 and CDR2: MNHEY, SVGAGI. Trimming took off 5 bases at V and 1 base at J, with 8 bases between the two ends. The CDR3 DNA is TGTGCCAGCAGTGACAGCGAGAACACTGAAGCTTTCTTT. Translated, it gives CASSDSENTEAFF.